The 13 T cell receptor beta chains presented below share a single source sample, sequenced in a study of blood T cell repertoires in COVID-19. The assay was immunoSEQ multiplex PCR, and TCRdb's table has in-frame clones only and misses some. The repertoire has a few hundred thousand clones, 65% to 90% of them found once; the top ten carry around 7.4%. The sequencing input was peripheral blood. Receptors originate from a woman aged 55-70 years with COVID-19, enrolled during active disease.

This sequence joins TRBV4-3 and TRBJ1-2, with D unclear. This CDR3 contains 17 residues. V gave up 0 bases and J gave up 8 bases, with 22 bases separating them. Germline V gene data show CDR1 as LGHNA and CDR2 as YSLEER. The CDR3 protein is CASSQDFSGIAMGGYTF. Written as DNA, the CDR3 is TGCGCCAGCAGCCAAGATTTTAGCGGCATAGCGATGGGAGGCTACACCTTC.

CDR3 in DNA: TGTGCCAGCAGCTTCAGCGGGGCCTCCTACAATGAGCAGTTCTTC. Its protein product is CASSFSGASYNEQFF. This chain links TRBV7-2 with TRBJ2-1; TRBD2 aligns across 7 bases. The CDR3 covers 15 residues. Trimming took 3 bases from V and 0 from J; bases not matched to a gene: 2. CDR1 is SGHTA and CDR2 is FQGNSA in the germline V gene.

This clone was counted a few times. J is TRBJ2-6 and V is TRBV30; a possible D gene is TRBD1 (6 bases). The CDR3 is made up of 17 amino acids. CDR1 and CDR2 (germline): GTSNPN, SVGIG (reference sequence). Trimming removed 1 base from V and 2 bases from J, with 15 bases in between. DNA for the CDR3: TGTGCCTGGAGTGAAAGGATCTACAGGGCTGGGGCCAACGTCCTGACTTTC. Translating it yields CAWSERIYRAGANVLTF.

V usage is TRBV9 and J usage is TRBJ2-3, with TRBD1 identical over 8 bases. The CDR3 has 16 amino acids. Losses at the gene ends were 4 bases for V and 2 bases for J; bases not matched to a gene: 9. The V gene's germline CDR1 is SGDLS and CDR2 YYNGEE. The CDR3 DNA is TGTGCCAGCAGCCTCCAGGCAGGGGGCCCCACAGATACGCAGTATTTT. Amino acids: CASSLQAGGPTDTQYF. The whole variable domain, filled in from reference TRBV9 and TRBJ2-3, reads DSGVTQTPKHLITATGQRVTLRCSPRSGDLSVYWYQQSLDQGLQFLIQYYNGEERAKGNILERFSAQQFPDLHSELNLSSLELGDSALYFCASSLQAGGPTDTQYFGPGTRLTVL.

This chain joins TRBV18 and TRBJ2-7, with D possibly matching TRBD1 (6 bases). CDR1 KGHSH and CDR2 LQKENI come from the germline V gene. Trimming pared 1 base from V and 3 bases from J, leaving 13 bases between. The CDR3 has 15 amino acids. CDR3 nucleotides: TGTGCCAGCTCACCACGACAGGCGACGGTCTACGAGCAGTACTTC. Translated: CASSPRQATVYEQYF.

The chain combines TRBV2 with TRBJ2-5; possible D gene TRBD1, 6 bases. CDR1 is SNHLY and CDR2 is FYNNEI in the germline V gene. This CDR3 region has 14 residues. V lost 8 bases and J lost 0, with 13 bases in between. As DNA, the CDR3 is TGTGCCAGCGCCTCAGGGGCGTACCAAGAGACCCAGTACTTC. This codes for CASASGAYQETQYF.

The rearrangement links TRBV6-2 or TRBV6-3 to TRBJ2-7, with a weak D call TRBD2 (5 bases). V lost 5 bases and J lost 3, with 17 bases in between. Germline V gene sequence: CDR1 MNHEY, CDR2 SVGEGT. The CDR3 covers 15 residues. CDR3 bases: TGTGCCAGCAGTCTCATACCGGGAACACACTACGAGCAGTACTTC. Protein product: CASSLIPGTHYEQYF.

V usage is TRBV5-4 and J usage is TRBJ2-1; TRBD2 aligns across 10 bases. Per germline, CDR1 SGHNT and CDR2 YYREEE (reference sequence). The CDR3 is 16 residues long. Losses at the gene ends were 2 bases for V and 2 bases for J; bases not matched to a gene: 4. CDR3 sequence: CASSLSGGGTYNEQFF. CDR3 sequence (DNA): TGTGCCAGCAGCTTAAGCGGGGGGGGAACCTACAATGAGCAGTTCTTC.

The gene calls are TRBV6-5 and TRBJ2-7; 9 bases map to TRBD1. J lost 0 bases, V lost 0 bases, and 3 bases had no gene match. CDR1 is MNHEY, CDR2 SVGAGI, per germline. The CDR3 extends over 16 amino acids. The CDR3 sequence is CASSYSTGGDSYEQYF. In DNA form, the CDR3 reads TGTGCCAGCAGTTACTCGACAGGGGGGGACTCCTACGAGCAGTACTTC.

V and J are TRBV7-2 and TRBJ1-4, with a weak D call TRBD1 (5 bases). Germline V lookup: CDR1 SGHTA, CDR2 FQGNSA. The CDR3 covers 15 residues. V gave up 0 bases and J gave up 8 bases, with 13 bases separating them. The CDR3 loop reads CASSLAGAGVEKLFF. DNA of the CDR3: TGTGCCAGCAGCTTAGCTGGGGCAGGTGTCGAAAAACTGTTTTTT.

This clone was seen a handful of times. DNA for the CDR3: TGTGCCAGCAGCTTAACGGCGGACAGCTCCACTGAAGCTTTCTTT. It is translated as CASSLTADSSTEAFF. The rearrangement joins TRBV7-3 to TRBJ1-1; D possibly corresponds to TRBD1 (6 bases). V was shortened by 0 bases and J by 4 bases, with 12 bases between the two germline ends. Germline assignment: CDR1 SGHTA and CDR2 FQGTGA. CDR3 size: 15 residues.

The chain is built from TRBV6-6 and TRBJ1-5; no reliable D call. The V gene's germline CDR1 is MNHNY and CDR2 SVGAGI (reference sequence). With 3 bases removed from V and 11 bases from J, the gap between germline ends came to 11 bases. The CDR3 consists of 12 residues. CDR3 region: CASSYLEKAQHF. For the CDR3, the DNA is TGTGCCAGCAGTTATTTGGAGAAAGCCCAGCATTTT.

This chain joins TRBV19 and TRBJ2-2; maybe TRBD2 (7 bases). The germline CDR1 and CDR2 sequences are LNHDA and SQIVND (reference sequence). V dropped 4 bases and J dropped 3 bases, with 18 bases sitting between them. This CDR3 has 17 amino acids. The CDR3 loop is CASSNPRGTSDTGELFF. The CDR3 region has the DNA TGTGCCAGTAGTAATCCCAGGGGAACTAGCGACACCGGGGAGCTGTTTTTT.